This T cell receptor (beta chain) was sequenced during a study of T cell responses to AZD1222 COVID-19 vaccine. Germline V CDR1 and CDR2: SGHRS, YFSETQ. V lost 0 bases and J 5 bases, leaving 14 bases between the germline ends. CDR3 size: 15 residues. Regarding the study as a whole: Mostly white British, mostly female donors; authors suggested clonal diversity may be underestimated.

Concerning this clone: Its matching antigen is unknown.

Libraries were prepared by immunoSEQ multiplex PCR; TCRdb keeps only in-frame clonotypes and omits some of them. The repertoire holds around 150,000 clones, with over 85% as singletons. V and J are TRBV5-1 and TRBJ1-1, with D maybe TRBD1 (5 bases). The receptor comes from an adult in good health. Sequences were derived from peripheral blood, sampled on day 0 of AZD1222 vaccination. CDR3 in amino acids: CASSLDGQGFTEAFF. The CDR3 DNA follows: TGCGCCAGCAGCTTGGATGGGCAGGGCTTTACTGAAGCTTTCTTT.